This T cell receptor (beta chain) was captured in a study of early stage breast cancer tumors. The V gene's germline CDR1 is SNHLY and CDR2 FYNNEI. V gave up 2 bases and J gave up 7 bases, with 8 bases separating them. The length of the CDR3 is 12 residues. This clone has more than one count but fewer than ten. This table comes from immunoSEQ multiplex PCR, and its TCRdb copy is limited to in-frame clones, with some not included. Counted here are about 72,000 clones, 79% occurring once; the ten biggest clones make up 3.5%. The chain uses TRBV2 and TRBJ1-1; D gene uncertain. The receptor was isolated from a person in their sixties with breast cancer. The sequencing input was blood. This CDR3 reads CASSELGSEAFF. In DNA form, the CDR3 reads TGTGCCAGCAGTGAATTGGGCAGTGAAGCTTTCTTT.